The clone carrying this TCR beta chain has just a few counts. The data stem from a study of blood T cell repertoires in COVID-19. Turning to the study itself: Collection of acute and convalescent COVID-19 samples took place in the United States, Italy and Spain. Nucleic acid was either cDNA or gDNA, and it came from T cells, B-cell-depleted T cells, or PBMCs.

Methods used by the authors: Nucleated cell counts were estimated from reference gene primer amplification. Using immunoSEQ multiplex PCR, the repertoire was profiled, and TCRdb retains in-frame clones only, with some absent. V and J calls and clone size are those listed in that table; D and trimming were worked out from the DNA. The sample carries about 55,000 clones, 65% to 90% recorded once. Germline CDR1 is LNHNV and CDR2 is YYDKDF (reference sequence). V was trimmed by 5 bases and J by 5 bases, leaving 7 bases between them. This CDR3 region has 12 residues. The sequencing input was peripheral blood. This sequence joins TRBV15 and TRBJ1-5; D is ambiguous. This receptor was obtained from a human donor in a cohort sampled during active COVID-19. DNA of the CDR3: TGTGCCACCAGCCTCCAGGATCAGCCCCAGCATTTT. Its translation is CATSLQDQPQHF.